The present TCR beta chain was sequenced within a study of blood T cell repertoires in COVID-19. Looking at the study overall: T cells, B-cell-depleted T cells, or PBMCs provided the cDNA or gDNA that served as material.

Germline CDR1 and CDR2: SGHRS and YFSETQ. V lost 4 bases, J lost 2 bases, and 13 bases lay in between. This CDR3 is built from 15 residues. This clone has only one observation. Method: immunoSEQ multiplex PCR; TCRdb's copy keeps in-frame clones and lacks some. Counted here are hundreds of thousands of clones, approximately 84% occurring once; the ten biggest clones make up about 4%. The chain employs TRBV5-1 and TRBJ2-1; possibly TRBD2 for D (6 bases). Sequencing was done on a sample of PBMCs or T cells enriched from blood (not recorded which). The origin of this receptor is a man under 40 who had recovered from COVID-19. In nucleotides, the CDR3 is TGCGCCAGCAGCCCCCAAGCGGGCACCTACAATGAGCAGTTCTTC. As protein: CASSPQAGTYNEQFF.